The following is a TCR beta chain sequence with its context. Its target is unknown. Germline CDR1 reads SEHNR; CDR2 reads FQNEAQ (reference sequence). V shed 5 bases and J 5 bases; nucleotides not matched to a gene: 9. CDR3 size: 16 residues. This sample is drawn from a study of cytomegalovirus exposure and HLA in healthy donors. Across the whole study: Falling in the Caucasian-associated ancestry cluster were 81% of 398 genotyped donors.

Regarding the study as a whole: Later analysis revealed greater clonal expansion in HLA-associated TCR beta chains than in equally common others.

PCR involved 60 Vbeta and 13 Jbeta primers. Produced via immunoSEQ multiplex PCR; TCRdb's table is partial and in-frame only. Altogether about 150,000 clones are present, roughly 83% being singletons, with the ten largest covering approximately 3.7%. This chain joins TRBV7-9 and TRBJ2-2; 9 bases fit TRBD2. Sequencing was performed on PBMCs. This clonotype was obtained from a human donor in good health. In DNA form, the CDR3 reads TGTGCCAGCAGCCGAATAGCGGGAGTAGGGACCGGGGAGCTGTTTTTT. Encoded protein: CASSRIAGVGTGELFF.